Each of the 21 T cell receptor beta chains below was sequenced from the same sample in a study of beta chain features in type 1 diabetes. Sequenced material consisted of expressed TCRB transcripts (all of the isolated RNA was reverse transcribed). Only in-frame clones appear in the TCRdb table, and some are missing; sequencing was by immunoSEQ multiplex PCR. The profile shows 110,000 or so clones, 40% of them singletons. What was sequenced was stem cell memory CD4+ T cells from blood. The receptors here all came from a woman aged 18-35 years in good health.

This clone occurred a few times. The V and J genes are TRBV7-9 and TRBJ2-2; 10 bases are a match to TRBD2. With 6 bases clipped from V and 2 bases from J, the junction kept 9 bases outside the gene matches. The CDR3 is 17 amino acids. Germline CDR1 is SEHNR and CDR2 is FQNEAQ (reference sequence). CDR3 coding DNA: TGTGCCAGCAGATCTCCAAGACTAGCGGGTAACACCGGGGAGCTGTTTTTT. Its translation is CASRSPRLAGNTGELFF.

This clone was seen a handful of times. This chain connects TRBV7-8 to TRBJ1-1, with 7 bases aligning to TRBD1. Germline V gene lookup returns CDR1 SGHVS and CDR2 FQNEAQ. V shed 5 bases and J 2 bases; nucleotides not matched to a gene: 8. This CDR3 is built from 15 residues. The CDR3 here is CASSHYRGANTEAFF. The CDR3, as DNA: TGTGCCAGCAGCCATTACAGGGGTGCCAACACTGAAGCTTTCTTT.

This clone was seen a handful of times. V and J are TRBV19 and TRBJ2-7, with 13 bases aligning to TRBD2. The germline CDR1 and CDR2 sequences are LNHDA and SQIVND (reference sequence). The CDR3 is 16 amino acids. V lost 6 bases to trimming and J lost 3 bases; unmatched junction nucleotides: 8. The CDR3 DNA reads as TGTGCCAGTAGCAGATCCGGGACTAGCGGGAACTACGAGCAGTACTTC. Its protein product is CASSRSGTSGNYEQYF. Combining the CDR3 with reference TRBV19 and TRBJ2-7 gives the whole variable domain DGGITQSPKYLFRKEGQNVTLSCEQNLNHDAMYWYRQDPGQGLRLIYYSQIVNDFQKGDIAEGYSVSREKKESFPLTVTSAQKNPTAFYLCASSRSGTSGNYEQYFGPGTRLTVT.

This chain uses TRBV30 with TRBJ2-7; 7 bases match TRBD1. With 5 bases clipped from V and 4 bases from J, the junction kept 8 bases outside the gene matches. The germline V gene encodes CDR1 GTSNPN and CDR2 SVGIG (reference sequence). There are 13 residues in the CDR3. The CDR3 loop reads CAWGYRGLYEQYF. CDR3 coding DNA: TGTGCCTGGGGATACAGGGGTCTATACGAGCAGTACTTC.

The V and J genes are TRBV18 and TRBJ2-1; 8 bases are a match to TRBD2. This CDR3 region has 16 residues. Germline CDR1 reads KGHSH; CDR2 reads LQKENI. J lost 1 base, V lost 6 bases, and 8 bases had no gene match. CDR3 loop: CASSLAGDQSYNEQFF. The CDR3 DNA sequence: TGTGCCAGCTCTCTAGCGGGTGACCAATCCTACAATGAGCAGTTCTTC.

The V and J genes are TRBV5-1 and TRBJ2-1, with TRBD2 identical over 15 bases. CDR3 size: 18 residues. Unmatched junction bases numbered 13, after V lost 4 bases and J lost 8 bases. CDR1 is SGHRS, CDR2 YFSETQ, per germline. The CDR3 sequence: CASSTGLAGGPGRDEQFF. The CDR3 nucleotides are TGCGCCAGCAGCACGGGACTAGCGGGAGGCCCTGGTAGAGATGAGCAGTTCTTC.

This clone was detected only a few times. The chain combines TRBV7-2 with TRBJ2-1; D possibly corresponds to TRBD2 (6 bases). With 1 base removed from V and 4 bases from J, the gap between germline ends came to 8 bases. CDR3 size: 14 residues. CDR1 SGHTA and CDR2 FQGNSA come from the germline V gene. The CDR3 sequence: CASSLGREYNEQFF. As DNA, the CDR3 is TGTGCCAGCAGCTTAGGTCGGGAGTACAATGAGCAGTTCTTC.

This chain connects TRBV28 to TRBJ2-7; weak D call: TRBD2 (5 bases). V gave up 6 bases and J gave up 0 bases, with 15 bases separating them. The CDR3 sequence is 15 residues long. Germline CDR1 and CDR2: MDHEN and SYDVKM. CDR3 residues: CASSPAQRTSYEQYF. The CDR3 nucleotides are TGTGCCAGCAGCCCTGCTCAGCGGACCTCCTACGAGCAGTACTTC.

This chain joins TRBV7-3 and TRBJ2-2; D remains unclear. Trimming stripped 0 bases from V and 6 bases from J, with 8 bases between. This CDR3 has 14 residues. Germline V gene lookup returns CDR1 SGHTA and CDR2 FQGTGA. CDR3 nucleotides: TGTGCCAGCAGCTTAACTAGCCTCCCCGGGGAGCTGTTTTTT. This gives the protein CASSLTSLPGELFF.

A single count supports this clone. V usage is TRBV4-2 and J usage is TRBJ2-1; 11 nucleotides align to TRBD2. Germline loops: CDR1 LGHNA, CDR2 YNFKEQ. V lost 0 bases and J lost 6; bases outside the gene matches: 7. The CDR3 is 17 residues long. CDR3 bases: TGTGCCAGCAGCCAAGATGACACTAGCGGGAGCCCCAATGAGCAGTTCTTC. Its translation: CASSQDDTSGSPNEQFF.

CDR3 DNA sequence: TGTGCCAGTAGTAGGGGCCCGGCGGGATACGAGCAGTACTTC. Protein sequence: CASSRGPAGYEQYF. The V and J genes are TRBV19 and TRBJ2-7, with D possibly matching TRBD2 (6 bases). The CDR3 extends over 14 amino acids. V lost 4 bases and J 4 bases, leaving 14 bases between the germline ends. Germline lookup yields CDR1 LNHDA and CDR2 SQIVND (reference sequence). Complete variable domain (other parts from reference TRBV19 and TRBJ2-7): DGGITQSPKYLFRKEGQNVTLSCEQNLNHDAMYWYRQDPGQGLRLIYYSQIVNDFQKGDIAEGYSVSREKKESFPLTVTSAQKNPTAFYLCASSRGPAGYEQYFGPGTRLTVT.

This clone was counted only a few times. The chain couples TRBV7-9 to TRBJ1-2; 12 bases match TRBD1. Germline CDR1 is SEHNR and CDR2 is FQNEAQ (reference sequence). V shed 4 bases, J shed 8 bases, and the junction held 5 bases outside the gene matches. CDR3 length equals 14 residues. CDR3 sequence: CASSYGDRGQGYTF. DNA of the CDR3: TGTGCCAGCAGCTACGGGGACAGGGGGCAAGGCTACACCTTC.

This clone was found a few times. The chain couples TRBV29-1 to TRBJ2-1; TRBD1 aligns across 7 bases. V lost 6 bases and J lost 4; bases outside the gene matches: 9. The V gene's germline CDR1 is SQVTM and CDR2 ANQGSEA. CDR3 length: 14 residues. In DNA, the CDR3 is TGCAGCGTGGGGAAGGTGGGACAGTACAATGAGCAGTTCTTC. Translated: CSVGKVGQYNEQFF.

The CDR3 sequence is CASSPRTGFAGANVLTF. CDR3 in DNA: TGTGCCAGCAGCCCACGGACAGGGTTCGCTGGGGCCAACGTCCTGACTTTC. This rearrangement joins TRBV7-8 to TRBJ2-6, with 8 positions matching TRBD1. V lost 5 bases to trimming and J lost 2 bases; unmatched junction nucleotides: 8. Germline lookup yields CDR1 SGHVS and CDR2 FQNEAQ. The CDR3 is 17 amino acids.

The chain links TRBV19 to TRBJ1-5, with 8 bases lining up with TRBD1. CDR3 length: 15 residues. V dropped 6 bases and J dropped 5; count of bases not matched to a gene: 9. Germline CDR1 reads LNHDA; CDR2 reads SQIVND (reference sequence). CDR3: CASSLRDRSHQPQHF. Written as DNA, the CDR3 is TGTGCCAGTAGCCTCCGGGACAGGAGCCATCAGCCCCAGCATTTT.

The count of this clone is one. V gene TRBV6-4 combines with J gene TRBJ2-1; weak D call: TRBD2 (6 bases). The V end lost 5 bases, the J end lost 7 bases, and 12 bases lay between the germline ends. The CDR3 extends over 13 amino acids. Germline V gene lookup returns CDR1 MRHNA and CDR2 SNTAGT. CDR3 in amino acids: CASSMGGLNEQFF. DNA for the CDR3: TGTGCCAGCAGTATGGGGGGATTAAATGAGCAGTTCTTC.

The CDR3 sequence: CASSSPGQRYEQYF. DNA of the CDR3: TGCGCCAGCAGCTCTCCGGGACAGCGGTACGAGCAGTACTTC. The chain joins TRBV5-1 to TRBJ2-7; TRBD1 agrees at 7 bases. V lost 3 bases and J lost 4; bases outside the gene matches: 7. CDR1 is SGHRS and CDR2 is YFSETQ in the germline V gene. The CDR3 is 14 amino acids.

The chain employs TRBV6-5 and TRBJ1-2, with D unclear. CDR1 is MNHEY and CDR2 is SVGAGI in the germline V gene. The length of the CDR3 is 14 residues. V lost 6 bases to trimming and J lost 4 bases, with 15 bases between them. Written as DNA, the CDR3 is TGTGCCAGCAGACCCCCAGGTTCCCCCTATGGCTACACCTTC. This encodes CASRPPGSPYGYTF.

V and J are TRBV9 and TRBJ1-2; D perhaps matches TRBD1 (5 bases). The CDR3 runs 16 residues. Germline V lookup: CDR1 SGDLS, CDR2 YYNGEE. V lost 7 bases, J lost 3 bases, and 22 bases lay in between. CDR3 protein: CASHRLQAGDYYGYTF. The CDR3 nucleotides read TGTGCCAGCCATCGATTGCAGGCGGGGGACTACTATGGCTACACCTTC.

Only a few counts were recorded for this clone. The chain is built from TRBV15 and TRBJ2-5; D is possibly TRBD1 (5 bases). This CDR3 contains 15 residues. Trimming removed 1 base at V and 1 base at J, with 10 bases between. Germline lookup yields CDR1 LNHNV and CDR2 YYDKDF (reference sequence). The CDR3 loop reads CATSRGAGPQETQYF. The CDR3 bases are TGTGCCACCAGCAGAGGGGCAGGGCCCCAAGAGACCCAGTACTTC.

The J gene is TRBJ2-5, the V gene TRBV20-1; D not resolved. Germline-derived CDR1 and CDR2 are DFQATT and SNEGSKA (reference sequence). V dropped 2 bases and J dropped 5 bases, with 6 bases sitting between them. The CDR3 has 11 amino acids. The CDR3 reads CSARSRETQYF. CDR3 bases: TGCAGTGCTAGATCCCGGGAGACCCAGTACTTC.